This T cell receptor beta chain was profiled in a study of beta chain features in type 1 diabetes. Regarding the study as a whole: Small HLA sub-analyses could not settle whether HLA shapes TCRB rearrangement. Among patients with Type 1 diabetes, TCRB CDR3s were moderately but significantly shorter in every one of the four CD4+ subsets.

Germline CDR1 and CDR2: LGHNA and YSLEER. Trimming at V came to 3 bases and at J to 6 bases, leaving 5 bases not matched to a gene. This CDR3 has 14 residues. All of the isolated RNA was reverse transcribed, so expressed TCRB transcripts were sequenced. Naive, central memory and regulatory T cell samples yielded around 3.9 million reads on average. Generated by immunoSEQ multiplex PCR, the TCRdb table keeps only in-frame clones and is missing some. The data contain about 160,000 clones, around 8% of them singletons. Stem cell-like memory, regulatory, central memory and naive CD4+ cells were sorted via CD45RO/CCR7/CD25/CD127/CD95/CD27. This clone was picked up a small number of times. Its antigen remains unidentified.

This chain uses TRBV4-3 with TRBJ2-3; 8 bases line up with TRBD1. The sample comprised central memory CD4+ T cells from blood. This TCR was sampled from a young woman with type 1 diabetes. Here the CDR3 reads CASSQQTGADTQYF. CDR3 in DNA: TGCGCCAGCAGCCAGCAGACAGGGGCGGATACGCAGTATTTT.